This is a list of T cell receptor beta chains from one sample in a study of beta chain features in type 1 diabetes. Profiled with immunoSEQ multiplex PCR; TCRdb holds only in-frame clones, not every one. The sample has hundreds of thousands of clones; 30% are singletons. The specimen sequenced was naive CD4+ T cells from blood. These receptors all stem from a man between 18 and 35 years old in good health. CDR3s include the opening cysteine and the closing phenylalanine or tryptophan. A D gene is named only where the DNA matches it firmly. Not all rows give a size; the values are once, few, many and, for expanded clones, a class.

size,V,J,D,DNA,CDR3
-,TRBV7-9,TRBJ2-7,TRBD1,TGTGCCAGCACCCCGGCCCGGGACAGGGACTACGAGCAGTACTTC,CASTPARDRDYEQYF
-,TRBV10-3,TRBJ2-1,-,TGTGCCATCAGGACAGACTACAATGAGCAGTTCTTC,CAIRTDYNEQFF
-,TRBV18,TRBJ2-5,-,TGTGCCAGCTCCCCTCCAACAGAGACCCAGTACTTC,CASSPPTETQYF
few,TRBV18,TRBJ2-7,TRBD2,TGTGCCAGCTCACCATCTAGCGGGGGCTACGAGCAGTACTTC,CASSPSSGGYEQYF
-,TRBV6-4,TRBJ2-1,TRBD1,TGTGCCAGCAGTGTGGACAGGGTGGATAATGAGCAGTTCTTC,CASSVDRVDNEQFF
-,TRBV29-1,TRBJ2-3,-,TGCAGCCATTACGGGAGCTCGGATACGCAGTATTTT,CSHYGSSDTQYF
few,TRBV7-9,TRBJ2-5,TRBD1,TGTGCCAGCAGTACGGGACAGGGGCAAGAGACCCAGTACTTC,CASSTGQGQETQYF
few,TRBV9,TRBJ1-1,-,TGTGCCAGCAGCGTAGCCAGCTCGAACACTGAAGCTTTCTTT,CASSVASSNTEAFF
-,TRBV7-2,TRBJ2-3,-,TGTGCCAGCAGCTCCCTGGTGGCAGATACGCAGTATTTT,CASSSLVADTQYF
few,TRBV7-2,TRBJ2-3,TRBD2,TGTGCCAGCAGCTCGGGAGGGGTCGGAACAGATACGCAGTATTTT,CASSSGGVGTDTQYF
-,TRBV30,TRBJ1-1,-,TGTGCCTGGAGTGTCGGGCCGAAGAACACTGAAGCTTTCTTT,CAWSVGPKNTEAFF
-,TRBV4-2,TRBJ2-6,-,TGTGCCAGCAGCCAAGGACAGACCTCTGGGGCCAACGTCCTGACTTTC,CASSQGQTSGANVLTF
-,TRBV10-3,TRBJ2-6,-,TGTGCCATCAGTGAACGGTTCTCTGGGGCCAACGTCCTGACTTTC,CAISERFSGANVLTF
-,TRBV25-1,TRBJ2-7,-,TGTGCCAGCAGTGAATCGCTTCTCATCTACGAGCAGTACTTC,CASSESLLIYEQYF
few,TRBV10-3,TRBJ2-1,TRBD2,TGTGCCATCAGCCCAACTAGCGCGACCTACAATGAGCAGTTCTTC,CAISPTSATYNEQFF
-,TRBV30,TRBJ1-4,TRBD1,TGTGCCTGGAGTATATTGACAGGGTGTAATGAAAAACTGTTTTTT,CAWSILTGCNEKLFF
few,TRBV7-6,TRBJ2-5,TRBD1,TGTGCCAGCAGCTTAGCGCGTTCAGGGGGAAAAGAGACCCAGTACTTC,CASSLARSGGKETQYF
few,TRBV7-9,TRBJ2-7,-,TGTGCCAGCACCAAGTGGGAGTTGGACGAGCAGTACTTC,CASTKWELDEQYF
few,TRBV14,TRBJ2-5,-,TGTGCCAGCAGCCAAGATATAGGAGGAGAGACCCAGTACTTC,CASSQDIGGETQYF